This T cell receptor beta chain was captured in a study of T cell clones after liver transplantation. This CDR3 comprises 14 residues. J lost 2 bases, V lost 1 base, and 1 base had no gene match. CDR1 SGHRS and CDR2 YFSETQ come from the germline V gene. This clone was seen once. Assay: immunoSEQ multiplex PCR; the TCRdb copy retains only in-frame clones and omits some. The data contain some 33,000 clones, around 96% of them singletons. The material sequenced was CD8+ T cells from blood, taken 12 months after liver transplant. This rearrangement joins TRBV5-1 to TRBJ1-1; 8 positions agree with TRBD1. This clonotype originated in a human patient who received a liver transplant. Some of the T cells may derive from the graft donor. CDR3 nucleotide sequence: TGCGCCAGCAGCTTGTCAGGGGGCAACACTGAAGCTTTCTTT. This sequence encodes CASSLSGGNTEAFF.